These T cell receptor beta chains were read from a single sample in a study of breast tumors, draining lymph nodes, adjacent tissues. Using its own MiXCR run on the multiplex PCR reads, TCRdb lists one record per CDR3 protein. The profile shows roughly 110,000 distinct CDR3 sequences, roughly 33% of them singletons. The sample was axillary lymph node tissue. Receptor source: a female donor with breast cancer. Some clones in this sample may be carry-over from other donors' samples. Both conserved end residues are part of each CDR3. D genes are given only for firm matches. A clone size is listed for some rows: how often the clone was seen (once, few, many), or a class if it is expanded.

v_gene	d_gene	abundance	j_gene	CDR3aa	CDR3nt
TRBV20-1	.	.	TRBJ1-5	CSARDSGDEPPQHF	TGCAGTGCTAGAGATAGCGGCGATGAGCCGCCCCAGCATTTT
TRBV6-1	.	many	TRBJ1-2	CASSDQYGYTF	TGTGCCAGCAGTGATCAGTATGGCTACACCTTC
TRBV6-5	TRBD1	many	TRBJ2-7	CASSRTGSAYEQYF	TGTGCCAGCAGTCGGACAGGCTCAGCCTACGAGCAGTACTTC
TRBV5-6	.	few	TRBJ1-1	CASSPLGGNTEAFF	TGTGCCAGCAGCCCCCTAGGGGGGAACACTGAAGCTTTCTTT
TRBV18	TRBD1	many	TRBJ1-2	CASSPTGTGYGYTF	TGTGCCAGCTCGCCAACCGGGACAGGGTATGGCTACACCTTC
TRBV6-6	TRBD1	many	TRBJ2-7	CASSHSRSTGGYEQYF	TGTGCCAGCAGTCACTCGAGGTCCACAGGGGGCTACGAGCAGTACTTC
TRBV20-1	TRBD2	many	TRBJ2-1	CSAVAGESGEQFF	TGCAGTGCTGTAGCGGGAGAGTCCGGTGAGCAGTTCTTC
TRBV11-2	.	many	TRBJ2-1	CASSFVPDHSYNEQFF	TGTGCCAGCAGCTTCGTCCCCGATCATTCCTACAATGAGCAGTTCTTC
TRBV5-1	TRBD1	.	TRBJ2-1	CASSLGDSPYNEQFF	TGCGCCAGCAGCCTAGGGGACAGTCCCTACAATGAGCAGTTCTTC
TRBV5-1	.	many	TRBJ1-2	CASSETGNYGYTF	TGCGCCAGCAGCGAGACAGGAAACTATGGCTACACCTTC
TRBV3-1	TRBD1	many	TRBJ1-6	CASSQNRGRSSPLHF	TGTGCCAGCAGCCAGAACAGGGGAAGGAGTTCACCCCTCCACTTT
TRBV20-1	.	many	TRBJ1-2	CSARGRLTNYGYTF	TGCAGTGCTAGAGGACGGCTAACTAACTATGGCTACACCTTC
TRBV5-8	.	many	TRBJ2-1	CASSQILGIQFF	TGTGCCAGCAGCCAAATCCTGGGTATCCAGTTCTTC
TRBV5-8	TRBD2	many	TRBJ2-6	CASSPWGGLISGANVLTF	TGTGCCAGCAGCCCGTGGGGGGGTTTGATCTCTGGGGCCAACGTCCTGACTTTC
TRBV5-1	TRBD1	.	TRBJ2-2	CAGSYETGGRRGNTGELFF	TGCGCCGGCAGCTATGAGACAGGGGGTAGAAGGGGGAACACCGGGGAGCTGTTTTTT
TRBV5-1	TRBD1	.	TRBJ1-5	CASRGQGYQPQHF	TGCGCCAGCAGAGGACAGGGCTATCAGCCCCAGCATTTT
TRBV19	TRBD1	.	TRBJ1-5	CASSSQGGQPQHF	TGTGCCAGTAGTAGCCAGGGGGGACAGCCCCAGCATTTT
TRBV6-6	TRBD2	few	TRBJ2-1	CASTQKGAGGVSISYNEQFF	TGTGCCAGCACCCAGAAGGGTGCGGGGGGTGTATCCATTTCATACAATGAGCAGTTCTTC
TRBV27	.	many	TRBJ1-4	CASSKNEKLFF	TGTGCCAGCAGCAAAAATGAAAAACTGTTTTTT
TRBV13	.	many	TRBJ2-5	CASSLRAERVSGTQYF	TGTGCCAGCAGCCTCAGGGCAGAGCGGGTCTCAGGGACCCAGTACTTC
TRBV2	TRBD1	.	TRBJ2-3	CASNDRDRDTQYF	TGTGCCAGCAACGACAGGGATCGGGATACGCAGTATTTT
TRBV7-3	TRBD2	.	TRBJ2-5	CASSAGFGLAGAPGETQYF	TGTGCCAGCAGCGCTGGATTCGGGCTAGCGGGAGCCCCGGGGGAGACCCAGTACTTC
TRBV2	.	.	TRBJ1-5	CASSELVSDQHF	TGTGCCAGCAGTGAACTTGTTAGCGACCAGCATTTT
TRBV29-1	TRBD2	.	TRBJ2-5	CSVDAGGWETQYF	TGCAGCGTTGACGCGGGGGGTTGGGAGACCCAGTACTTC
TRBV2	.	many	TRBJ2-7	CASSGSKLTGHSYEQYF	TGTGCCAGCAGCGGGAGTAAATTAACAGGGCATTCCTACGAGCAGTACTTC
TRBV6-5	TRBD1	.	TRBJ2-3	CASSHSTGQGADTQYF	TGTGCCAGCAGTCACTCGACCGGACAGGGGGCAGATACGCAGTATTTT
TRBV2	TRBD2	many	TRBJ2-4	CASSESQGGSIQYF	TGTGCCAGCAGTGAAAGCCAGGGAGGGAGCATTCAGTACTTC
TRBV7-2	TRBD2	many	TRBJ2-7	CASSFLAGPYEQYF	TGTGCCAGCAGCTTTCTAGCGGGGCCCTACGAGCAGTACTTC
TRBV10-3	.	many	TRBJ1-3	CAISKVGNTIYF	TGTGCCATCAGCAAGGTTGGAAACACCATATATTTT
TRBV27	TRBD1	many	TRBJ1-5	CASRMGDRNQPQHF	TGTGCCAGCAGAATGGGGGACAGGAATCAGCCCCAGCATTTT
TRBV28	.	few	TRBJ2-1	CAGHREPNEQFF	TGTGCCGGCCACCGAGAGCCCAATGAGCAGTTCTTC
TRBV5-1	TRBD1	many	TRBJ1-2	CASSLAPGQGASGYTF	TGCGCCAGCAGCTTGGCCCCGGGACAGGGGGCGTCTGGCTACACCTTC
TRBV12-3/TRBV12-4	.	many	TRBJ2-3	CASSPWRGTDTQYF	TGTGCCAGCAGCCCCTGGCGGGGTACAGATACGCAGTATTTT
TRBV7-2	.	.	TRBJ2-3	CASPSTHRGTDTQYF	TGTGCCAGCCCCTCGACGCACCGGGGCACAGATACGCAGTATTTT
TRBV12-3/TRBV12-4	TRBD2	many	TRBJ2-5	CASSPNLAGLGETQYF	TGTGCCAGCAGCCCCAATTTAGCGGGCTTGGGAGAGACCCAGTACTTC
TRBV2	.	many	TRBJ1-2	CASSEEEWRHGYTF	TGTGCCAGCAGTGAAGAAGAATGGAGGCATGGCTACACCTTC
TRBV5-6	TRBD2	many	TRBJ2-7	CASSPLGAGVSYEQYF	TGTGCCAGCAGTCCCTTGGGCGCGGGAGTTTCCTACGAGCAGTACTTC
TRBV12-3/TRBV12-4	.	.	TRBJ2-3	CASSLRGKDTQYF	TGTGCCAGCAGTTTAAGGGGGAAAGATACACAGTATTTT
TRBV5-4	.	many	TRBJ1-2	CASSLDRVLDYGYTF	TGTGCCAGCAGCTTGGATCGGGTATTGGACTATGGCTACACCTTC
TRBV20-1	.	.	TRBJ1-3	CSARDLVAGGNTIYF	TGCAGTGCTAGAGATCTGGTAGCGGGTGGAAACACCATATATTTT
TRBV27	TRBD2	.	TRBJ2-2	CASSTRTSGGGRTGELFF	TGTGCCAGCAGTACCCGGACTAGCGGGGGAGGTCGGACCGGGGAGCTGTTTTTT
TRBV28	.	few	TRBJ2-1	CATNFDEQFF	TGTGCCACCAATTTCGATGAGCAGTTCTTC
TRBV24-1	.	.	TRBJ1-1	CATSDRIYTEAFF	TGTGCCACCAGTGACAGGATTTACACTGAAGCTTTCTTT
TRBV7-3	TRBD2	.	TRBJ2-7	CASSLIPLAGGREQYF	TGTGCCAGCAGCCTCATTCCCTTAGCGGGGGGGCGCGAGCAGTACTTC
TRBV19	TRBD2	.	TRBJ2-5	CASRWASGTQYF	TGTGCCAGTAGATGGGCTAGCGGGACCCAGTACTTC
TRBV18	.	many	TRBJ1-6	CASSSGTENSPLHF	TGTGCCAGCTCTTCCGGGACTGAAAATTCACCCCTCCACTTT
TRBV5-4	TRBD2	.	TRBJ2-2	CASSVGTTENTGELFF	TGTGCCAGCAGTGTTGGGACTACCGAAAACACCGGGGAGCTGTTTTTT
TRBV6-5	TRBD1	few	TRBJ2-1	CASSPWTGEYREQFF	TGTGCCAGCAGCCCCTGGACAGGGGAGTATAGGGAGCAGTTCTTC
TRBV20-1	.	once	TRBJ1-6	CSAAGTNNSPLHF	TGCAGTGCTGCCGGGACTAATAATTCACCCCTCCACTTT